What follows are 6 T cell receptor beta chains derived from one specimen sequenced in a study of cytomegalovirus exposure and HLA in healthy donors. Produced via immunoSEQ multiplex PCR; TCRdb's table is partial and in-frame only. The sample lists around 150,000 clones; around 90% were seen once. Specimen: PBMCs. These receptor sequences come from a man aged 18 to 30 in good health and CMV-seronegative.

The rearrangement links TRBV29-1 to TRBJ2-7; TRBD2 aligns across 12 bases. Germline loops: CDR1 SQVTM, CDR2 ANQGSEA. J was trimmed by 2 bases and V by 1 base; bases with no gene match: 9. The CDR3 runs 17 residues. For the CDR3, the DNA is TGCAGCGTTGAAGGACTAGCGGGAGAAAGTGGCCCCTACGAGCAGTACTTC. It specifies CSVEGLAGESGPYEQYF.

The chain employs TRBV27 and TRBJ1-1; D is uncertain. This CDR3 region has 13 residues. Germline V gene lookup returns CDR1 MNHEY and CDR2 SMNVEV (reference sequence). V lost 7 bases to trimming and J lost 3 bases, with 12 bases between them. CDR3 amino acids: CASTSRGYTEAFF. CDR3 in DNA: TGTGCCAGCACCTCGAGAGGGTACACTGAAGCTTTCTTT.

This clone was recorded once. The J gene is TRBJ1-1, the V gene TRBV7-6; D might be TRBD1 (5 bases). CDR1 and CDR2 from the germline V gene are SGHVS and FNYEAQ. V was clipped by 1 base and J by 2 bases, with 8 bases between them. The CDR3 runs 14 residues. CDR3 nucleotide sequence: TGTGCCAGCAGCTTAGGGGGCTCCAACACTGAAGCTTTCTTT. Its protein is CASSLGGSNTEAFF.

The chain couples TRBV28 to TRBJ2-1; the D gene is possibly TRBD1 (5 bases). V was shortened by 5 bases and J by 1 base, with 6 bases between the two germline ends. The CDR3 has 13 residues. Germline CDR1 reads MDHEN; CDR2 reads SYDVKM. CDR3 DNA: TGTGCCAGCAGTAGGGGTTCCTACAATGAGCAGTTCTTC. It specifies CASSRGSYNEQFF.

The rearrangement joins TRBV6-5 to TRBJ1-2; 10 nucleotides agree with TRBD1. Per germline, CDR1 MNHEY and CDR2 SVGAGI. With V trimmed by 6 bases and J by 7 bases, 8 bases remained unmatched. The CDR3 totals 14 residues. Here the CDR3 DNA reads TGTGCCAGCAGAAACCGGGACAGGGGTGGTGGCTACACCTTC. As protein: CASRNRDRGGGYTF.

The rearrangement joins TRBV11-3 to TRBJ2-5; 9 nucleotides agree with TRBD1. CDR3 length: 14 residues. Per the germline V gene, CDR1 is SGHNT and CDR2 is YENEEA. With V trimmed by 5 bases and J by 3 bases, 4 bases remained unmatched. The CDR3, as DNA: TGTGCCAGCAGCCCTCGGGACAGGGAAGAGACCCAGTACTTC. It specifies CASSPRDREETQYF.